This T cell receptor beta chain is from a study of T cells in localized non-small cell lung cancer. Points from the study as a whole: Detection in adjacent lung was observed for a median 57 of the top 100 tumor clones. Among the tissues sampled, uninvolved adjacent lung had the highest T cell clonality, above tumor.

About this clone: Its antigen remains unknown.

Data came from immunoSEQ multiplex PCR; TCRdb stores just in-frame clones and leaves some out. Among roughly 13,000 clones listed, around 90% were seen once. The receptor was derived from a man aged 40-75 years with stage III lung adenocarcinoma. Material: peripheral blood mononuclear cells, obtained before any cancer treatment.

The DNA of the CDR3 is TGCGCCAGCAGCTCCCACGGGACAGGGATTTCGAGCACTGAAGCTTTCTTT. It specifies CASSSHGTGISSTEAFF. The chain links TRBV5-1 to TRBJ1-1; 9 bases align to TRBD1. The J segment lost 4 bases and the V segment lost 3 bases, leaving 13 bases of the junction unmatched. The CDR3 loop spans 17 amino acids. The V gene's germline CDR1 is SGHRS and CDR2 YFSETQ.